These 27 T cell receptor beta chains originate from one sample sequenced in a study of blood T cell repertoires in COVID-19. The table came from immunoSEQ multiplex PCR; TCRdb's copy has only in-frame clones and leaves some out. The data hold around 150,000 clones, with 60% to 85% observed a single time. The sample taken for sequencing was peripheral blood. The receptors derive from a man aged 60-69 years with acute or convalescent COVID-19.

The table lists this clone with many counts. The rearrangement uses TRBV9 and TRBJ2-2; TRBD1 aligns across 8 bases. This CDR3 contains 16 residues. Per the germline V gene, CDR1 is SGDLS and CDR2 is YYNGEE. V trimming: 0 bases; J trimming: 3 bases; junction bases outside the gene matches: 4. The CDR3 coding sequence is TGTGCCAGCAGCGTAGAGGACAGGGCCTACACCGGGGAGCTGTTTTTT. Encoded protein: CASSVEDRAYTGELFF. Drawing the rest from reference TRBV9 and TRBJ2-2, the complete variable domain is DSGVTQTPKHLITATGQRVTLRCSPRSGDLSVYWYQQSLDQGLQFLIQYYNGEERAKGNILERFSAQQFPDLHSELNLSSLELGDSALYFCASSVEDRAYTGELFFGEGSRLTVL.

The V call is TRBV6-1, the J call TRBJ1-2, with 8 bases fitting TRBD1. The CDR3 is 16 amino acids. Unmatched junction bases numbered 11, after V lost 4 bases and J lost 4 bases. The germline V gene encodes CDR1 MNHNS and CDR2 SASEGT. The CDR3 here is CASSASVRTGTYGYTF. CDR3 sequence (DNA): TGTGCCAGCAGTGCGTCCGTCCGGACAGGGACCTATGGCTACACCTTC.

This chain links TRBV19 with TRBJ1-2; 7 positions agree with TRBD1. The CDR3 runs to 15 residues. J was trimmed by 9 bases and V by 3 bases; bases with no gene match: 13. CDR1 LNHDA and CDR2 SQIVND come from the germline V gene (reference sequence). The CDR3 nucleotides are TGTGCCAGTAGTATCGGGACAGCCTCTATGAGGAGCTACACCTTC. It is translated as CASSIGTASMRSYTF. Full variable domain (rest looked up from reference TRBV19 and TRBJ1-2): DGGITQSPKYLFRKEGQNVTLSCEQNLNHDAMYWYRQDPGQGLRLIYYSQIVNDFQKGDIAEGYSVSREKKESFPLTVTSAQKNPTAFYLCASSIGTASMRSYTFGSGTRLTVV.

The chain couples TRBV29-1 to TRBJ2-7; D gene unclear. Looked up from germline, CDR1 is SQVTM and CDR2 is ANQGSEA. V lost 0 bases to trimming and J lost 4 bases, with 7 bases between them. The CDR3 sequence is 12 residues long. The CDR3: CSVEEGNYEQYF. CDR3 bases: TGCAGCGTTGAAGAGGGCAATTACGAGCAGTACTTC.

V and J are TRBV18 and TRBJ1-2; D is unresolved. CDR1 and CDR2 from the germline V gene are KGHSH and LQKENI. The V end was cut by 2 bases, the J end by 5 bases, with 15 bases between. The CDR3 covers 15 residues. The CDR3 nucleotides are TGTGCCAGCTCACCAGGCTGGGGAGTGTATTATGGCTACACCTTC. It yields the protein CASSPGWGVYYGYTF.

The chain combines TRBV4-2 with TRBJ1-6; D is possibly TRBD1 (6 bases). Germline values: CDR1 LGHNA, CDR2 YNFKEQ. The germline V and J ends were trimmed by 3 bases and 3 bases, with 9 bases remaining between them. This CDR3 contains 15 residues. This CDR3 reads CASSQQTGYNSPLHF. CDR3 nucleotide sequence: TGTGCCAGCAGCCAGCAGACAGGCTATAATTCACCCCTCCACTTT.

The V call is TRBV11-2, the J call TRBJ2-3; D might be TRBD1 (6 bases). V dropped 7 bases and J dropped 0 bases, with 8 bases sitting between them. CDR1 is SGHAT, CDR2 FQNNGV, per germline. The length of the CDR3 is 13 residues. CDR3 protein: CASKGESTDTQYF. For the CDR3, the DNA is TGTGCCAGCAAGGGGGAAAGCACAGATACGCAGTATTTT.

The CDR3, as DNA: TGCGCCAGCAGTGAGATACGCAGGGTCACTGAAGCTTTCTTT. It encodes CASSEIRRVTEAFF. The chain carries TRBV10-2 and TRBJ1-1, with D perhaps TRBD1 (5 bases). This CDR3 region has 14 residues. Germline lookup yields CDR1 WSHSY and CDR2 SAAADI. The ends were cut back, 2 bases at V and 4 bases at J, with 11 bases in the middle.

The V and J genes are TRBV12-3 or TRBV12-4 and TRBJ1-1; D is undetermined. The CDR3 covers 10 residues. V was pared by 5 bases and J by 7 bases, with 5 bases between. This CDR3 is CASSGNEAFF. CDR3 nucleotide sequence: TGTGCCAGCAGTGGCAATGAAGCTTTCTTT.

On this clone itself: The sample has other DNA sequences that encode this CDR3 too. The chain has TRBV7-3 and TRBJ2-1; 9 bases are shared with TRBD1. The CDR3 contains 15 residues. Looked up from germline, CDR1 is SGHTA and CDR2 is FQGTGA. Trimming at V came to 4 bases and at J to 4 bases, leaving 5 bases not matched to a gene. DNA of the CDR3: TGTGCCAGCAGCTCACAGGGGGCGCGGTACAATGAGCAGTTCTTC. Translation gives CASSSQGARYNEQFF.

V usage is TRBV6-1 and J usage is TRBJ1-5, with unresolved D. Trimming removed 1 base from V and 7 bases from J, with 14 bases in between. This CDR3 spans 15 amino acids. From germline, CDR1 is MNHNS and CDR2 SASEGT. CDR3 residues: CASSEGAPGPQPQHF. In DNA form, the CDR3 reads TGTGCCAGCAGTGAAGGGGCCCCAGGTCCCCAGCCCCAGCATTTT.

Concerning this clone itself: Different DNA sequences within this sample yield the same CDR3. V is TRBV5-1 and J is TRBJ2-1; TRBD1 is a possible D gene (6 bases). The CDR3 consists of 15 residues. Between the trimmed V and J ends, which lost 1 base and 4 bases, there was a span of 12 bases. The germline CDR1 and CDR2 sequences are SGHRS and YFSETQ. In nucleotides, the CDR3 is TGCGCCAGCAGCTTGACAGGGTATCTTTACAATGAGCAGTTCTTC. This encodes CASSLTGYLYNEQFF.

This clone showed up just a few times. The chain has TRBV4-2 and TRBJ2-7, with TRBD1 matching over 7 bases. The CDR3 is made up of 15 amino acids. The trim removed 4 bases at V and 2 bases at J, leaving 8 bases unmatched. CDR1 and CDR2 from the germline V gene are LGHNA and YNFKEQ. CDR3 in DNA: TGTGCCAGCAGCCCTGGGACAGCCACCACCTACGAGCAGTACTTC. This translates into CASSPGTATTYEQYF.

The rearrangement uses TRBV11-3 and TRBJ2-5; D is possibly TRBD2 (5 bases). The germline gives CDR1 SGHNT, CDR2 YENEEA. V dropped 3 bases and J dropped 1 base, with 6 bases sitting between them. This CDR3 region has 13 residues. The CDR3: CASSFGLQETQYF. The CDR3 nucleotides read TGTGCCAGCAGCTTCGGACTCCAAGAGACCCAGTACTTC.

The J gene is TRBJ2-1, the V gene TRBV5-1, with D maybe TRBD2 (6 bases). V was cut by 2 bases and J by 1 base, with 10 bases left in between. The CDR3 runs to 15 residues. Germline V gene lookup returns CDR1 SGHRS and CDR2 YFSETQ. The CDR3 coding sequence is TGCGCCAGCAGCTTAGGGACTGCGTCCTACAATGAGCAGTTCTTC. Its protein product is CASSLGTASYNEQFF. The full variable domain, in which reference TRBV5-1 and TRBJ2-1 provide the parts outside the CDR3, is KAGVTQTPRYLIKTRGQQVTLSCSPISGHRSVSWYQQTPGQGLQFLFEYFSETQRNKGNFPGRFSGRQFSNSRSEMNVSTLELGDSALYLCASSLGTASYNEQFFGPGTRLTVL.

This chain links TRBV27 with TRBJ2-7, with unresolved D. V was cut by 5 bases and J by 2 bases, with 13 bases left in between. This CDR3 region has 14 residues. The V gene's germline CDR1 is MNHEY and CDR2 SMNVEV (reference sequence). In nucleotides, the CDR3 is TGTGCCAGCAGTACCGCGGTTTGGGCCTACGAGCAGTACTTC. Amino acid sequence: CASSTAVWAYEQYF.

The rearrangement uses TRBV9 and TRBJ2-7; 10 nucleotides line up with TRBD1. V dropped 4 bases and J dropped 6; count of bases not matched to a gene: 7. Germline CDR1 SGDLS, CDR2 YYNGEE. This CDR3 has 14 residues. CDR3 sequence reads: CASSPGDRGSEQYF. The CDR3 region has the DNA TGTGCCAGCAGCCCTGGGGACAGGGGCTCCGAGCAGTACTTC.

This clone was detected only once. The chain has TRBV7-2 and TRBJ2-7; no definite D call. Trimming took off 1 base at V and 5 bases at J, with 15 bases between the two ends. The CDR3 extends over 15 amino acids. Germline V gene lookup returns CDR1 SGHTA and CDR2 FQGNSA. CDR3 bases: TGTGCCAGCAGCTTAGGGGCCTTGGATGCCCACGAGCAGTACTTC. Its translation: CASSLGALDAHEQYF.

This clone was counted between two and nine times. This chain connects TRBV5-6 to TRBJ2-2; D not certain. Looked up from germline, CDR1 is SGHDT and CDR2 is YYEEEE. V was pared by 0 bases and J by 3 bases, with 3 bases between. The CDR3 is 13 amino acids. This CDR3 is CASSLGDTGELFF. The DNA of the CDR3 is TGTGCCAGCAGCTTGGGAGACACCGGGGAGCTGTTTTTT.

This chain joins TRBV2 and TRBJ1-2; unclear D gene. This CDR3 has 15 residues. The V and J ends lost 2 bases and 8 bases respectively, with 18 bases between them. CDR1 and CDR2 from the germline V gene are SNHLY and FYNNEI. Here the CDR3 reads CASSESGYKSYGYTF. CDR3 DNA sequence: TGTGCCAGCAGTGAATCCGGGTACAAATCTTACGGCTACACCTTC. The full variable domain, completed using reference TRBV2 and TRBJ1-2, is EPEVTQTPSHQVTQMGQEVILRCVPISNHLYFYWYRQILGQKVEFLVSFYNNEISEKSEIFDDQFSVERPDGSNFTLKIRSTKLEDSAMYFCASSESGYKSYGYTFGSGTRLTVV.

This clone was counted between two and nine times. The chain combines TRBV4-2 with TRBJ1-2; D not resolved. Germline loops: CDR1 LGHNA, CDR2 YNFKEQ. The CDR3 contains 13 residues. V was clipped by 4 bases and J by 2 bases, with 8 bases between them. The CDR3 loop reads CASSPIANYGYTF. CDR3 nucleotides: TGTGCCAGCAGCCCGATTGCGAACTATGGCTACACCTTC.

The chain is built from TRBV11-2 and TRBJ2-1; 8 bases map to TRBD2. V shed 0 bases, J shed 10 bases, and the junction held 11 bases outside the gene matches. Germline CDR1 reads SGHAT; CDR2 reads FQNNGV. The CDR3 covers 16 residues. CDR3 loop: CASSLDMAGGRREQFF. The CDR3 coding sequence is TGTGCCAGCAGCTTAGATATGGCGGGGGGTCGTCGGGAGCAGTTCTTC.

This sequence joins TRBV9 and TRBJ2-7; 7 nucleotides line up with TRBD2. Germline trimming cut 4 bases from V and 0 bases from J; bases unmatched to any gene: 7. CDR3 size: 15 residues. The germline V gene encodes CDR1 SGDLS and CDR2 YYNGEE. The CDR3 here is CASSPWGLTSYEQYF. The CDR3 DNA is TGTGCCAGCAGCCCTTGGGGACTAACCTCCTACGAGCAGTACTTC.

This sequence joins TRBV19 and TRBJ2-7, with TRBD2 as a possible D gene (6 bases). V lost 3 bases to trimming and J lost 2 bases, with 14 bases between them. Germline-derived CDR1 and CDR2 are LNHDA and SQIVND (reference sequence). This CDR3 spans 15 amino acids. The CDR3 loop reads CASSMRDGGPYEQYF. As DNA, the CDR3 is TGTGCCAGTAGTATGCGGGACGGAGGCCCCTACGAGCAGTACTTC.

V usage is TRBV5-1 and J usage is TRBJ1-2, with D possibly being TRBD1 (5 bases). CDR3 length: 14 amino acids. Trimming left V 0 bases short and J 7 bases short, with 13 bases between. Per germline, CDR1 SGHRS and CDR2 YFSETQ. Here the CDR3 reads CASSLGGRASGYTF. Written as DNA, the CDR3 is TGCGCCAGCAGCTTGGGAGGCAGGGCGTCTGGCTACACCTTC.

The chain carries TRBV25-1 and TRBJ2-1; D might be TRBD1 (5 bases). Trimming cost V 7 bases and J 9 bases, with 16 bases left between them. The germline V gene has CDR1 MGHDK and CDR2 SYGVNS. CDR3 size: 13 residues. The CDR3 loop reads CASTLNQGGEQFF. DNA of the CDR3: TGTGCCAGCACTCTCAATCAGGGTGGTGAGCAGTTCTTC. The whole variable domain, filled in from reference TRBV25-1 and TRBJ2-1, reads EADIYQTPRYLVIGTGKKITLECSQTMGHDKMYWYQQDPGMELHLIHYSYGVNSTEKGDLSSESTVSRIRTEHFPLTLESARPSHTSQYLCASTLNQGGEQFFGPGTRLTVL.

The rearrangement links TRBV12-3 or TRBV12-4 to TRBJ2-4; a possible D gene is TRBD2 (5 bases). The CDR3 is made up of 13 amino acids. Trimming cost V 6 bases and J 6 bases, with 12 bases left between them. CDR3 nucleotide sequence: TGTGCCAGCAGCCCGGACTGGGGAAACATTCAGTACTTC. It codes for CASSPDWGNIQYF.